The clone carrying this TCR beta chain was recorded only once. The data derive from a study of blood T cell repertoires in COVID-19. Trimming stripped 2 bases from V and 4 bases from J, with 8 bases between. The CDR3 totals 13 residues. CDR1 and CDR2 from the germline V gene are MNHEY and SVGAGI. Repertoires were generated with immunoSEQ multiplex PCR, while TCRdb's copy carries only in-frame clones and drops some. The sample comprises approximately 230,000 clones, roughly 80% of which are singletons, and 8.9% rests with the top ten. The receptor was derived from a man older than 75 with acute or convalescent COVID-19. The sequenced sample was peripheral blood. The chain links TRBV6-5 to TRBJ1-2; D uncertain. The CDR3 DNA follows: TGTGCCAGCAGTTACGCAGTAACCTATGGCTACACCTTC. It encodes CASSYAVTYGYTF.